This T cell receptor (beta chain) was sequenced for a study of T cells in Graves' hyperthyroidism and ophthalmopathy. General observations from the study: Ophthalmopathy was distinguished from stable hyperthyroidism by 13 V-J signatures. Blood also held most thyroid clonotypes expanded beyond 0.001. The model predicted ophthalmopathy a median approximately seven months before onset.

Regions amplified from RNA transcripts were the TCR beta CDR3 regions. The TCR CDR3 first-round RT-PCR relied on the HTBI primer set. TCRdb independently ran MiXCR on the multiplex PCR reads; one entry per CDR3 protein. The table records about 660,000 distinct CDR3 sequences, about 45% of them present only once. The CDR3 contains 14 residues. Per germline, CDR1 DFQATT and CDR2 SNEGSKA (reference sequence). Trimming stripped 6 bases from V and 3 bases from J, with 17 bases between. This clonotype was seen ten or more times. Antigen specificity is unknown. The TCR originated in an adult man with Graves' disease, either hyperthyroidism or ophthalmopathy (not recorded which). The sample comprised peripheral blood or thyroid tissue (not recorded which). The gene calls are TRBV20-1 and TRBJ2-5; D possibly uses TRBD1 or TRBD2 (5 bases each). CDR3 residues: CSAALTWGKETQYF. CDR3 DNA sequence: TGCAGTGCCGCATTAACGTGGGGGAAAGAGACCCAGTACTTC.